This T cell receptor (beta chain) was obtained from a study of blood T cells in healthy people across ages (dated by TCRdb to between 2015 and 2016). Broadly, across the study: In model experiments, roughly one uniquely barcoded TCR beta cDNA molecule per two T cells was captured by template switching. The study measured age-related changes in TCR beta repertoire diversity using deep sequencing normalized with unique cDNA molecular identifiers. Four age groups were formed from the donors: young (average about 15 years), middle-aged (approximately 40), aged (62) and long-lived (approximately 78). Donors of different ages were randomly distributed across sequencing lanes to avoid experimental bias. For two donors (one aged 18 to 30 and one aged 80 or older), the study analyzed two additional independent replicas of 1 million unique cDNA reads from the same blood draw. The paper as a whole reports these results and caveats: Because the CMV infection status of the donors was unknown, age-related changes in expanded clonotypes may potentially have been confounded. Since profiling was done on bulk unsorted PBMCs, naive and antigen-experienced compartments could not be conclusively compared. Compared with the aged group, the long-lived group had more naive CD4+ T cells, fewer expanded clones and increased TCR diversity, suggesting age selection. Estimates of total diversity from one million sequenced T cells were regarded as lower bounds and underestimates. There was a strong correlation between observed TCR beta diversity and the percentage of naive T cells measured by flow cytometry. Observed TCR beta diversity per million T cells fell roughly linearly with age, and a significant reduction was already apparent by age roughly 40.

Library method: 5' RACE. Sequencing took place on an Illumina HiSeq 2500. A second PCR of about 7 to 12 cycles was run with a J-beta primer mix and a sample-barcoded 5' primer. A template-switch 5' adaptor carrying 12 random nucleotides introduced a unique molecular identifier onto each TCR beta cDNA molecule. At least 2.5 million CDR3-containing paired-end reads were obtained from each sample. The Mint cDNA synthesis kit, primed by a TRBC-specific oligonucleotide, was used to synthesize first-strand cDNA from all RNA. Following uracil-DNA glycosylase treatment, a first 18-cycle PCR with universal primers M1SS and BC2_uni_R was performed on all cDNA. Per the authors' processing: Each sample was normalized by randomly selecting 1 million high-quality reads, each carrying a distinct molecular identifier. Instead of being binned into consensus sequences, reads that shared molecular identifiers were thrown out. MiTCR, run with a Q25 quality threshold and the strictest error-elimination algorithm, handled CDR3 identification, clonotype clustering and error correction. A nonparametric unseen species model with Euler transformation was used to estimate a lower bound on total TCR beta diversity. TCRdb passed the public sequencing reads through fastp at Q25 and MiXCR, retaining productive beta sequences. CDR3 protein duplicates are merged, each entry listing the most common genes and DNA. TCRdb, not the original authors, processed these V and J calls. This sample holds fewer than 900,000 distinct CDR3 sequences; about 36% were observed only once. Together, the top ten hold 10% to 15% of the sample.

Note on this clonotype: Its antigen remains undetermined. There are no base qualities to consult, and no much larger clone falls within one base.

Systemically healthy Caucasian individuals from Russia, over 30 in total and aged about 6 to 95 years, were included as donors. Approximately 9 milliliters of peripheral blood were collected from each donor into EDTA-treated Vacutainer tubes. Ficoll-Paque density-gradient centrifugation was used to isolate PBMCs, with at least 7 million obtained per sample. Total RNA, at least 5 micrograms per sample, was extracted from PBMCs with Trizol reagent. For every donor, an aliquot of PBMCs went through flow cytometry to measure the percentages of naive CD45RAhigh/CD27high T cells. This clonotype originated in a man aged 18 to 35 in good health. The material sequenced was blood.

The sequenced DNA is TGTGCCAGCAGCGTAGTGGGCAGCAGGGGGTTCGGCAATGAGCAGTTCTTC. It is translated as CASSVVGSRGFGNEQFF. The sequence is built from TRBV9 and TRBJ2-1; the central 7 bases match TRBD1. Including the terminal cysteine and phenylalanine, the CDR3 comprises 17 residues. Only the CDR3 DNA is retained, 51 bases long and in frame from the first base. Trimming accounts for 0 bases at V and 6 bases at J, while the number of junction bases matched to no gene is 12. Based on the germline V gene, the CDR1 and CDR2 sequences are SGDLS and YYNGEE.